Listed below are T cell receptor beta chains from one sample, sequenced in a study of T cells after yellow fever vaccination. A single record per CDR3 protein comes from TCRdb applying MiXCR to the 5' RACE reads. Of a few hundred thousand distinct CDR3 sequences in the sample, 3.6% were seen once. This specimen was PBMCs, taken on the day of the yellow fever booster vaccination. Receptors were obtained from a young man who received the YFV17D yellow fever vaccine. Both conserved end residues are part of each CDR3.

cdr3_aa: CASRRDRTYNEQFF
j_call: TRBJ2-1
v_call: TRBV7-9

cdr3_aa: CSARVIVGPGQTQYF
j_call: TRBJ2-5
v_call: TRBV20-1

cdr3_aa: CASSFGEGQVSYEQYF
j_call: TRBJ2-7
v_call: TRBV5-1

cdr3_aa: CASSLRGKETQYF
j_call: TRBJ2-5
v_call: TRBV7-6

cdr3_aa: CASSPLESLAGGMSGELFF
j_call: TRBJ2-2
v_call: TRBV14

cdr3_aa: CASSLKTGSYNEQFF
j_call: TRBJ2-1
v_call: TRBV7-2

cdr3_aa: CASSGTGNYEQYF
j_call: TRBJ2-7
v_call: TRBV2

cdr3_aa: CASSQEGLAGNTGELFF
j_call: TRBJ2-2
v_call: TRBV3-1

cdr3_aa: CASSEVRGSGNTIYF
j_call: TRBJ1-3
v_call: TRBV6-1

cdr3_aa: CSAWTGVIYGYTF
j_call: TRBJ1-2
v_call: TRBV20-1

cdr3_aa: CSAPDPPTGQETQYF
j_call: TRBJ2-5
v_call: TRBV20-1

cdr3_aa: CASSLGVGGSNQPQHF
j_call: TRBJ1-5
v_call: TRBV11-2

cdr3_aa: CVIKDSGGASYNEQFF
j_call: TRBJ2-1
v_call: TRBV10-3

cdr3_aa: CASSPAIGGADTQYF
j_call: TRBJ2-3
v_call: TRBV4-1

cdr3_aa: CASSQGGALLNYGYTF
j_call: TRBJ1-2
v_call: TRBV7-9

cdr3_aa: CATRDDTSKGYGYTF
j_call: TRBJ1-2
v_call: TRBV24-1

cdr3_aa: CASSQATGTEAFF
j_call: TRBJ1-1
v_call: TRBV4-3

cdr3_aa: CASSLQGGGNSPLHF
j_call: TRBJ1-6
v_call: TRBV7-2

cdr3_aa: CASSPGGTSRGEAETQYF
j_call: TRBJ2-5
v_call: TRBV5-1

cdr3_aa: CSARDVRTSSYNEQFF
j_call: TRBJ2-1
v_call: TRBV20-1

cdr3_aa: CASSQGGYTDTQYF
j_call: TRBJ2-3
v_call: TRBV4-3

cdr3_aa: CASSQGLAGGPGKNIQYF
j_call: TRBJ2-4
v_call: TRBV4-1

cdr3_aa: CATLGTDNNEQFF
j_call: TRBJ2-1
v_call: TRBV2

cdr3_aa: CASSQEAGFWPPLHF
j_call: TRBJ1-6
v_call: TRBV3-1

cdr3_aa: CASSLYGTQYF
j_call: TRBJ2-5
v_call: TRBV27

cdr3_aa: CASSLSRGAYGYTF
j_call: TRBJ1-2
v_call: TRBV12-3/TRBV12-4